The clone carrying this T cell receptor beta chain was observed at least ten times. Antigen unknown. In building TCR beta libraries, iRepertoire HTBI primers were used together with Arm-PCR of CDR3 regions. A single record per CDR3 protein comes from TCRdb applying MiXCR to the multiplex PCR reads. Here the sample spans approximately 400,000 distinct CDR3 sequences, 20% to 25% being singletons. Noted time point: persistent/refractory GD, antithyroid drugs over 5 years with positive TRAb. Isolated PBMC RNA provided the starting material for the TCR library. Trimming cost V 2 bases and J 3 bases, with 8 bases left between them. The germline V gene encodes CDR1 MNHEY and CDR2 SMNVEV (reference sequence). This CDR3 is built from 13 residues. The data stem from a study of regulatory T cells in long-lasting Graves disease. Study-level points and caveats: Between persistent patients, a few thousand public clonotypes were shared, exceeding the 950 to 1,000 shared between new patients.

This TCR derives from a female donor with Graves disease. This chain joins TRBV27 and TRBJ2-7; D ambiguous. The sample here was peripheral blood mononuclear cells (PBMCs), taken when the disease was refractory, from a patient treated with antithyroid drugs. CDR3 protein: CASSLTASYEQYF. The CDR3 region has the DNA TGTGCCAGCAGTTTAACGGCTAGCTACGAGCAGTACTTC.